A selection of T cell receptor beta chains follows, all from one sample in a study of OX40 agonist ivuxolimab in advanced cancers. Sequencing used immunoSEQ multiplex PCR; TCRdb keeps in-frame clones, though not all of them. The sample holds 75,000 to 80,000 clones; over 75% are singletons and the top ten take 6.9%. The specimen comprised CD4+ or CD8+ T cells sorted from blood, sampled in a trial of the OX40 agonist ivuxolimab. These receptors were obtained from an adult with an advanced solid tumor such as melanoma, head and neck, liver or kidney cancer. CDR3s leave out the opening cysteine and the closing phenylalanine or tryptophan. Each record gives: V gene, J gene, CDR3 protein.

TRBV5-1	TRBJ2-7	ASSLGAGSSYEQY
TRBV10-3	TRBJ2-5	AISKGTGVGQETQY
TRBV5-1	TRBJ2-7	ASSRTSGRAISYEQY
TRBV9	TRBJ2-3	ASSAGPSTDTQY
TRBV9	TRBJ2-5	ASSVGGETQY
TRBV7-8	TRBJ1-6	ASSLWDTNSPLH
TRBV5-4	TRBJ2-2	ASSLGGRAGDTGELF
TRBV6-1	TRBJ1-5	ASSFRDRSNQPQH
TRBV7-2	TRBJ1-1	ASSLVPGTEAF
TRBV18	TRBJ1-4	ASSHSGGANEKLF
TRBV27	TRBJ1-6	ASSLSAGRVGSPLH
TRBV6-1	TRBJ1-1	ASSEARGYMNTEAF
TRBV6-4	TRBJ1-5	ASSEQPNQPQH
TRBV6-5	TRBJ1-5	ASSLQGGNQPQH
TRBV7-9	TRBJ2-7	ASGPVVYEQY
TRBV6-1	TRBJ2-2	ASSGRTATNTGELF
TRBV4-1	TRBJ1-5	ASSQAGTRGNQPQH
TRBV7-2	TRBJ1-3	ASSLGGTGNTIY
TRBV18	TRBJ2-7	ASSSLTGLSNEQY
TRBV25-1	TRBJ2-2	ASSPGDRFTGELF
TRBV10-3	TRBJ1-2	AISADPLGRGYT
TRBV7-8	TRBJ2-7	ASSLATSGGHEQY
TRBV10-3	TRBJ1-5	AISELGTDQPQH
TRBV5-1	TRBJ2-3	ASSFSGGTDTQY
TRBV5-6	TRBJ2-5	ASSSHRVSETQY
TRBV4-2	TRBJ1-1	AVQGTSMNTEAF
TRBV7-2	TRBJ1-1	ASSRSRGGANTEAF
TRBV6-4	TRBJ2-5	ASSANTRETQY
TRBV7-3	TRBJ2-1	ASSLGGAKFNEQF
TRBV10-3	TRBJ2-7	AISESGDINYEQY
TRBV11-2	TRBJ2-3	ASSFMGNDADTQY